Listed here are 28 T cell receptor beta chains from one sample, sequenced in a study of T cells after somatic rescue of genetic block. Libraries were prepared by immunoSEQ multiplex PCR; TCRdb keeps only in-frame clonotypes and omits some of them. The profile covers some 9,100 clones, with just under 75% appearing a single time and about 20% taken by the ten largest. Sample: peripheral blood mononuclear cells (PBMCs). These TCRs come from a boy between 5 and 17 years old.

This clone is labeled as medium-sized. The chain employs TRBV9 and TRBJ1-2; no firm D call. Between the trimmed V and J ends, which lost 0 bases and 5 bases, there was a span of 8 bases. The germline V gene has CDR1 SGDLS and CDR2 YYNGEE. CDR3 size: 13 residues. CDR3 region: CASSVANWYGYTF. DNA of the CDR3: TGTGCCAGCAGCGTAGCGAACTGGTATGGCTACACCTTC.

This chain connects TRBV28 to TRBJ2-5, with D unclear. The end of the DNA aligns better with TRBJ2-7, so the J call may be wrong. The V gene's germline CDR1 is MDHEN and CDR2 SYDVKM. CDR3 length equals 11 residues. As DNA, the CDR3 is TGTGCCTGCACGACCCCCTACGAGCAGTACTTC. It specifies CACTTPYEQYF.

The chain uses TRBV9 and TRBJ1-4, with D possibly being TRBD1 (6 bases). Trimming stripped 4 bases from V and 2 bases from J, with 24 bases between. The germline V gene has CDR1 SGDLS and CDR2 YYNGEE. This CDR3 has 19 amino acids. This CDR3 reads CASSKPKGEVFMTNEKLFF. CDR3 nucleotide sequence: TGTGCCAGCAGCAAACCGAAGGGGGAGGTTTTTATGACTAATGAAAAACTGTTTTTT.

The rearrangement links TRBV18 to TRBJ1-4; tentative D call: TRBD1 (6 bases). This CDR3 comprises 16 residues. V was shortened by 1 base and J by 5 bases, with 14 bases between the two germline ends. The germline V gene encodes CDR1 KGHSH and CDR2 LQKENI. The CDR3: CASSPLLQGPNEKLFF. The DNA of the CDR3 is TGTGCCAGCTCACCACTATTACAGGGCCCAAATGAAAAACTGTTTTTT. The full variable domain, with the rest looked up from reference TRBV18 and TRBJ1-4, is NAGVMQNPRHLVRRRGQEARLRCSPMKGHSHVYWYRQLPEEGLKFMVYLQKENIIDESGMPKERFSAEFPKEGPSILRIQQVVRGDSAAYFCASSPLLQGPNEKLFFGSGTQLSVL.

The chain has TRBV27 and TRBJ1-2; 10 bases match TRBD1. The CDR3 totals 15 residues. Germline V gene sequence: CDR1 MNHEY, CDR2 SMNVEV (reference sequence). After removal of 4 bases from V and 6 bases from J, the junction contained 8 bases not matched to a gene. The CDR3 DNA is TGTGCCAGCAGTTCCCGACGACAGGGGGCGAATGGCTACACCTTC. This codes for CASSSRRQGANGYTF.

The chain joins TRBV6-6 to TRBJ2-7; D not resolved. Germline CDR1 is MNHNY and CDR2 is SVGAGI (reference sequence). Trimming pared 6 bases from V and 0 bases from J, leaving 9 bases between. The CDR3 consists of 13 residues. The CDR3 DNA reads as TGTGCCAGCAGGGAGTCACCCTCCTACGAGCAGTACTTC. It codes for CASRESPSYEQYF.

In the case of this clone: Distinct nucleotide sequences in the sample also encode this CDR3. The CDR3 coding sequence is TGCAGCGTTGAGGAGTCAGCCGTGGAGCAGTACTTC. It codes for CSVEESAVEQYF. V gene TRBV29-1 combines with J gene TRBJ2-7, with D unclear. This CDR3 is built from 12 residues. Per the germline V gene, CDR1 is SQVTM and CDR2 is ANQGSEA. Trimming removed 3 bases at V and 7 bases at J, with 13 bases between.

This clone was recorded a few times. The rearrangement uses TRBV7-9 and TRBJ1-4; a possible D gene is TRBD1 (6 bases). CDR3 length equals 16 residues. CDR1 is SEHNR, CDR2 FQNEAQ, per germline (reference sequence). Between the trimmed V and J ends, which lost 2 bases and 0 bases, there was a span of 10 bases. CDR3 in DNA: TGTGCCAGCAGCTTACGGGGGGCGGCAACTAATGAAAAACTGTTTTTT. As protein: CASSLRGAATNEKLFF. Using reference TRBV7-9 and TRBJ1-4 for the parts outside the CDR3, the full variable domain is DTGVSQNPRHKITKRGQNVTFRCDPISEHNRLYWYRQTLGQGPEFLTYFQNEAQLEKSRLLSDRFSAERPKGSFSTLEIQRTEQGDSAMYLCASSLRGAATNEKLFFGSGTQLSVL.

This clone was seen a handful of times. The chain couples TRBV7-3 to TRBJ2-2, with 11 bases matching TRBD2. CDR3 length: 17 amino acids. The germline V gene encodes CDR1 SGHTA and CDR2 FQGTGA. V shed 0 bases, J shed 2 bases, and the junction held 2 bases outside the gene matches. This chain's CDR3 is CASSLTGLAANTGELFF. As DNA, the CDR3 is TGTGCCAGCAGCTTAACGGGACTAGCGGCAAACACCGGGGAGCTGTTTTTT.

This clone was detected only once. This CDR3 is CASSPRLQGSYEQYF. In DNA, the CDR3 is TGTGCCAGCAGCCCAAGACTTCAAGGCTCCTACGAGCAGTACTTC. J is TRBJ2-7 and V is TRBV27; D is ambiguous. Trimming stripped 6 bases from V and 0 bases from J, with 15 bases between. Germline-derived CDR1 and CDR2 are MNHEY and SMNVEV (reference sequence). The CDR3 is made up of 15 amino acids.

The V and J genes are TRBV28 and TRBJ2-4; no reliable D call. V was clipped by 6 bases and J by 8 bases, with 11 bases between them. Per the germline V gene, CDR1 is MDHEN and CDR2 is SYDVKM. This CDR3 contains 12 residues. In DNA, the CDR3 is TGTGCCAGCAGCTGGCAGGTGGACATTCAGTACTTC. It codes for CASSWQVDIQYF.

The chain uses TRBV18 and TRBJ2-5, with D perhaps matching TRBD1 (5 bases). CDR1 KGHSH and CDR2 LQKENI come from the germline V gene. This CDR3 region has 13 residues. The V end was cut by 5 bases, the J end by 3 bases, with 10 bases between. The CDR3 sequence is CASSTRAEETQYF. CDR3 sequence (DNA): TGTGCCAGCTCAACCAGGGCAGAAGAGACCCAGTACTTC. Together with reference TRBV18 and TRBJ2-5, the CDR3 gives the full variable domain: NAGVMQNPRHLVRRRGQEARLRCSPMKGHSHVYWYRQLPEEGLKFMVYLQKENIIDESGMPKERFSAEFPKEGPSILRIQQVVRGDSAAYFCASSTRAEETQYFGPGTRLLVL.

This clone turned up a few times. The rearrangement uses TRBV6-1 and TRBJ1-3; no reliable D call. Trimming cost V 4 bases and J 2 bases, with 3 bases left between them. Germline V gene data show CDR1 as MNHNS and CDR2 as SASEGT. This CDR3 is 12 amino acids long. Here the CDR3 DNA reads TGTGCCAGCAGTGGGACTGGAAACACCATATATTTT. Amino acids: CASSGTGNTIYF.

The sample holds a few counts of this clone. J is TRBJ2-5 and V is TRBV30; D remains ambiguous. Trimming removed 2 bases at V and 7 bases at J, with 17 bases between. Germline CDR1 is GTSNPN and CDR2 is SVGIG (reference sequence). CDR3 size: 14 residues. Here the CDR3 DNA reads TGTGCCTGGAGTAAGATCGTACCCGCATTGACCCAGTACTTC. The encoded protein is CAWSKIVPALTQYF.

V gene TRBV7-6 combines with J gene TRBJ2-5, with D perhaps TRBD2 (6 bases). From germline, CDR1 is SGHVS and CDR2 FNYEAQ. V gave up 1 base and J gave up 4 bases, with 13 bases separating them. This CDR3 is 15 amino acids long. DNA of the CDR3: TGTGCCAGCAGCTTAGGGGTAGCGGAAATAGAGACCCAGTACTTC. Translating gives CASSLGVAEIETQYF.

V usage is TRBV28 and J usage is TRBJ2-5, with D tentatively TRBD2 (5 bases). The CDR3 runs to 14 residues. CDR1 is MDHEN, CDR2 SYDVKM, per germline. With 4 bases removed from V and 3 bases from J, the gap between germline ends came to 12 bases. The CDR3 loop is CASSSWTAKETQYF. CDR3 in DNA: TGTGCCAGCAGTTCTTGGACTGCCAAAGAGACCCAGTACTTC.

The V and J genes are TRBV10-3 and TRBJ2-5; possibly TRBD1 or TRBD2 for D (5 bases each). Germline V gene lookup returns CDR1 ENHRY and CDR2 SYGVKD. The V gene lost 11 bases and the J gene lost 3 bases, with 16 bases spanning the gap. CDR3 length: 13 amino acids. Written as DNA, the CDR3 is TGTGCCGCCACGTGGGGGTTTGAAGAGACCCAGTACTTC. It codes for CAATWGFEETQYF.

The J gene is TRBJ2-1, the V gene TRBV11-3, with TRBD2 matching 7 bases. Germline assignment: CDR1 SGHNT and CDR2 YENEEA. This CDR3 spans 15 amino acids. The junction had 9 bases not matched to a gene; V was cut back by 4 bases and J by 6 bases. The CDR3: CASSSQGGMRNEQFF. The CDR3 nucleotides are TGTGCCAGCAGCTCCCAGGGAGGGATGCGCAATGAGCAGTTCTTC.

The chain couples TRBV4-1 to TRBJ1-1; 7 bases agree with TRBD1. CDR3 length: 15 residues. V lost 2 bases to trimming and J lost 5 bases; unmatched junction nucleotides: 8. Germline V gene lookup returns CDR1 MGHRA and CDR2 YSYEKL. The CDR3 region has the DNA TGCGCCAGCAGCCAAAAGGAGACAGGGTCTACTGAAGCTTTCTTT. It is translated as CASSQKETGSTEAFF.

The CDR3 loop reads CASSPGGRGNTQYF. CDR3 nucleotide sequence: TGTGCCAGCAGTCCCGGTGGTAGAGGGAATACGCAGTATTTT. This chain uses TRBV6-5 with TRBJ2-3, with TRBD2 as a possible D gene (5 bases). CDR1 is MNHEY, CDR2 SVGAGI, per germline. V was cut by 5 bases and J by 7 bases, with 16 bases left in between. CDR3 size: 14 residues.

The chain joins TRBV5-4 to TRBJ2-5; TRBD1 aligns across 8 bases. The end of the DNA fits TRBJ2-7 better, so the J call may be wrong. Looked up from germline, CDR1 is SGHNT and CDR2 is YYREEE (reference sequence). This CDR3 has 16 amino acids. CDR3 in DNA: TGTGCCAGCAGCTTGGCCCCCCGGACAGGGTCCTACGAGCAGTACTTC. It is translated as CASSLAPRTGSYEQYF.

This clone was seen only once. This chain uses TRBV10-3 with TRBJ2-3, with TRBD2 matching over 9 bases. J gave up 0 bases and V 4 bases, and 5 bases lay outside the gene matches. CDR1 ENHRY and CDR2 SYGVKD come from the germline V gene. This CDR3 contains 16 residues. In nucleotides, the CDR3 is TGTGCCATCAGTGGTCGACTAGCGGCTAGCACAGATACGCAGTATTTT. Protein: CAISGRLAASTDTQYF.

There are a few counts of this clone. J is TRBJ2-1 and V is TRBV5-4; TRBD2 matches at 15 bases. The germline V gene encodes CDR1 SGHNT and CDR2 YYREEE (reference sequence). The CDR3 has 16 amino acids. V lost 1 base and J lost 9; bases outside the gene matches: 5. The CDR3 is CASSLRTSGRALEQFF. The CDR3 nucleotides are TGTGCCAGCAGCTTGAGGACTAGCGGGAGGGCCCTTGAGCAGTTCTTC.

This chain uses TRBV19 with TRBJ2-2; 12 positions agree with TRBD2. The V and J ends lost 6 bases and 0 bases, in that order; junction bases with no gene match: 2. Per the germline V gene, CDR1 is LNHDA and CDR2 is SQIVND (reference sequence). CDR3 length: 16 amino acids. The CDR3 is CASRTSGGSNTGELFF. CDR3 in DNA: TGTGCCAGTAGAACTAGCGGGGGGTCGAACACCGGGGAGCTGTTTTTT. The full variable domain, completed using reference TRBV19 and TRBJ2-2, is DGGITQSPKYLFRKEGQNVTLSCEQNLNHDAMYWYRQDPGQGLRLIYYSQIVNDFQKGDIAEGYSVSREKKESFPLTVTSAQKNPTAFYLCASRTSGGSNTGELFFGEGSRLTVL.

This clone was seen a few times. The rearrangement links TRBV19 to TRBJ2-3, with D possibly called TRBD1 or TRBD2 (5 bases each). Germline values: CDR1 LNHDA, CDR2 SQIVND (reference sequence). V was trimmed by 6 bases and J by 6 bases, leaving 16 bases between them. CDR3 length: 14 amino acids. CDR3 in DNA: TGTGCCAGTAGACTCGGGACCGCGCTTGATACGCAGTATTTT. Its translation is CASRLGTALDTQYF.

The chain links TRBV5-1 to TRBJ2-3; 9 bases agree with TRBD2. Germline CDR1 is SGHRS and CDR2 is YFSETQ. The CDR3 runs 15 residues. The junction had 5 bases not matched to a gene; V was cut back by 3 bases and J by 3 bases. The CDR3 DNA sequence: TGCGCCAGCAGCTCCCGACTAGCGGATACAGATACGCAGTATTTT. Its translation is CASSSRLADTDTQYF.

The V call is TRBV28, the J call TRBJ1-5; D not resolved. Trimming took 10 bases from V and 5 from J, leaving 12 bases between them. The V gene's germline CDR1 is MDHEN and CDR2 SYDVKM. There are 12 residues in the CDR3. CDR3 sequence (DNA): TGTGCCATAGGGCTGGGAGATCAGCCCCAGCATTTT. Translated, it gives CAIGLGDQPQHF.

This clone was observed a single time. The V call is TRBV25-1, the J call TRBJ1-2, with 7 bases matching TRBD1. Germline-derived CDR1 and CDR2 are MGHDK and SYGVNS. The CDR3 extends over 16 amino acids. Losses at the gene ends were 4 bases for V and 0 bases for J; bases not matched to a gene: 8. The CDR3 DNA sequence: TGTGCCAGCAGTGCCATCGGGACAGCTACTAACTATGGCTACACCTTC. Amino acids: CASSAIGTATNYGYTF.